These 30 T cell receptor beta chains were sequenced from one sample in a study of blood T cell repertoires in COVID-19. Clones were read by immunoSEQ multiplex PCR, and TCRdb kept only the in-frame ones, dropping some. This table has 140,000 or so clones, roughly three quarters appearing once. Sequenced input: peripheral blood. Source of these receptors: a man in his fifties or sixties with acute or convalescent COVID-19.

The genes are TRBV7-9 and TRBJ2-3, with TRBD2 matching over 8 bases. The CDR3 runs 15 residues. V lost 0 bases, J lost 8 bases, and 7 bases stayed unmatched. Germline assignment: CDR1 SEHNR and CDR2 FQNEAQ (reference sequence). CDR3 DNA: TGTGCCAGCAGCTTAGCCCGAGCGGGAGAGGCTACGCAGTATTTT. This encodes CASSLARAGEATQYF.

V gene TRBV28 combines with J gene TRBJ2-1, with a weak D call TRBD2 (6 bases). The CDR3 spans 15 residues. Germline CDR1 reads MDHEN; CDR2 reads SYDVKM. Trimming stripped 1 base from V and 7 bases from J, with 14 bases between. The CDR3 sequence: CASSLSQVGGNEQFF. The DNA for the CDR3 is TGTGCCAGCAGTTTATCTCAAGTTGGGGGGAATGAGCAGTTCTTC.

This clone was recorded only once. V gene TRBV15 combines with J gene TRBJ2-7; the match to TRBD1 covers 8 bases. This CDR3 is built from 16 residues. Germline CDR1 LNHNV, CDR2 YYDKDF (reference sequence). V shed 0 bases and J 3 bases; nucleotides not matched to a gene: 7. The CDR3 spells CATSRDLSGQGYEQYF. As DNA, the CDR3 is TGTGCCACCAGCAGAGATTTGAGTGGACAGGGCTACGAGCAGTACTTC.

The chain couples TRBV29-1 to TRBJ1-1; tentative D call: TRBD1 (6 bases). V lost 7 bases to trimming and J lost 2 bases, with 11 bases between them. The CDR3 has 12 residues. Germline CDR1 reads SQVTM; CDR2 reads ANQGSEA. Here the CDR3 reads CSAHRVNTEAFF. The CDR3 DNA follows: TGCAGCGCCCACAGGGTCAACACTGAAGCTTTCTTT.

The V call is TRBV27, the J call TRBJ2-2; 8 nucleotides line up with TRBD2. Germline V lookup: CDR1 MNHEY, CDR2 SMNVEV (reference sequence). V dropped 2 bases and J dropped 6; count of bases not matched to a gene: 11. CDR3 length equals 17 residues. The CDR3 spells CASSLLAGGGTPGELFF. The CDR3 DNA follows: TGTGCCAGCAGTTTACTAGCGGGTGGGGGAACACCCGGGGAGCTGTTTTTT.

CDR3: CASSLDGYGYTF. The CDR3 nucleotides read TGTGCCAGCAGCTTAGACGGCTATGGCTACACCTTC. The chain carries TRBV11-2 and TRBJ1-2; no clear D. Between the trimmed V and J ends, which lost 0 bases and 4 bases, there was a span of 3 bases. The CDR3 covers 12 residues. The germline V gene encodes CDR1 SGHAT and CDR2 FQNNGV.

The rearrangement joins TRBV5-1 to TRBJ2-7; 7 bases are a match to TRBD1. The V and J ends lost 1 base and 3 bases, in that order; junction bases with no gene match: 7. Germline values: CDR1 SGHRS, CDR2 YFSETQ. The CDR3 sequence is 15 residues long. DNA for the CDR3: TGCGCCAGCAGCTTGACCCAGGGGACAGTCTACGAGCAGTACTTC. Its translation is CASSLTQGTVYEQYF.

This clone has only a few counts. V and J are TRBV5-1 and TRBJ1-1; D might be TRBD1 (6 bases). V lost 0 bases and J lost 8, with 17 bases in between. In germline, CDR1 is SGHRS, CDR2 YFSETQ. The CDR3 spans 15 residues. The CDR3 bases are TGCGCCAGCAGCTTGGTCGGGGGAGGGGGTACCGAAGCTTTCTTT. It specifies CASSLVGGGGTEAFF. Using reference TRBV5-1 and TRBJ1-1 for the parts outside the CDR3, the full variable domain is KAGVTQTPRYLIKTRGQQVTLSCSPISGHRSVSWYQQTPGQGLQFLFEYFSETQRNKGNFPGRFSGRQFSNSRSEMNVSTLELGDSALYLCASSLVGGGGTEAFFGQGTRLTVV.

The CDR3 nucleotides are TGTGCCAGCAGCTCAGGTGCTAGCGCAGACTCCTACGAGCAGTACTTC. Translated: CASSSGASADSYEQYF. V and J are TRBV7-8 and TRBJ2-7, with D perhaps TRBD2 (6 bases). From germline, CDR1 is SGHVS and CDR2 FQNEAQ. V was pared by 4 bases and J by 0 bases, with 16 bases between. This CDR3 has 16 residues.

V gene TRBV6-5 combines with J gene TRBJ2-7; TRBD1 matches 12 bases. There are 15 residues in the CDR3. Trimming cost V 5 bases and J 5 bases; bases outside gene matches: 7. Germline CDR1 and CDR2: MNHEY and SVGAGI. CDR3 protein: CASSRGGTGGHEQYF. In DNA form, the CDR3 reads TGTGCCAGCAGTCGGGGGGGGACAGGGGGCCACGAGCAGTACTTC.

The V gene is TRBV6-5, the J gene TRBJ1-3, with D hard to call. This CDR3 contains 15 residues. Germline CDR1 is MNHEY and CDR2 is SVGAGI. V lost 0 bases to trimming and J lost 0 bases, with 6 bases between them. The CDR3 sequence: CASSYSRFSGNTIYF. CDR3 DNA: TGTGCCAGCAGTTACTCGCGGTTCTCTGGAAACACCATATATTTT.

The V and J genes are TRBV3-1 (or the pseudogene TRBV3-2) and TRBJ2-7, with unresolved D. Between the trimmed V and J ends, which lost 4 bases and 3 bases, there was a span of 7 bases. This CDR3 has 12 residues. The germline V gene has CDR1 LGHDT and CDR2 YNNKEL (reference sequence). CDR3 protein: CASSLGGYEQYF. For the CDR3, the DNA is TGTGCCAGCAGCCTCGGCGGCTACGAGCAGTACTTC.

The rearrangement links TRBV2 to TRBJ2-5; D is perhaps TRBD2 (5 bases). CDR3 length: 13 amino acids. V lost 4 bases to trimming and J lost 1 base, with 7 bases between them. Germline lookup yields CDR1 SNHLY and CDR2 FYNNEI. CDR3 sequence reads: CASSGSVQETQYF. The CDR3 nucleotides read TGTGCCAGCAGTGGTAGCGTCCAAGAGACCCAGTACTTC.

The table lists this clone with a few counts. This chain links TRBV11-3 with TRBJ2-3, with D tentatively TRBD1 (7 bases). The V end was cut by 5 bases, the J end by 2 bases, with 14 bases between. Germline V CDR1 and CDR2: SGHNT, YENEEA. The CDR3 is 15 residues long. The CDR3 nucleotides are TGTGCCAGCAGCCCGGGGGACAGCCACACAGATACGCAGTATTTT. Encoded protein: CASSPGDSHTDTQYF.

The chain is built from TRBV6-5 and TRBJ2-7; perhaps TRBD1 as D (5 bases). Germline CDR1 and CDR2: MNHEY and SVGAGI. There are 15 residues in the CDR3. Trimming took 8 bases from V and 2 from J, leaving 19 bases between them. Here the CDR3 DNA reads TGTGCCAGCCTGACACCCGCATTAGGGGCCTACGAGCAGTACTTC. The encoded protein is CASLTPALGAYEQYF.

V and J are TRBV7-2 and TRBJ2-7; TRBD2 might be the D (5 bases). The CDR3 contains 13 residues. Germline lookup yields CDR1 SGHTA and CDR2 FQGNSA. V was cut by 8 bases and J by 3 bases, with 14 bases left in between. This CDR3 reads CASARSGYYEQYF. Written as DNA, the CDR3 is TGTGCCAGCGCACGAAGCGGATACTACGAGCAGTACTTC.

The CDR3 is CASSLARSSGKDTQYF. The CDR3 region has the DNA TGCGCCAGCAGCTTGGCGCGATCGAGCGGGAAAGATACGCAGTATTTT. The genes are TRBV5-1 and TRBJ2-3, with 7 bases identical to TRBD2. J was trimmed by 5 bases and V by 0 bases; bases with no gene match: 9. Germline V gene sequence: CDR1 SGHRS, CDR2 YFSETQ. The CDR3 consists of 16 residues. The full variable domain, completed using reference TRBV5-1 and TRBJ2-3, is KAGVTQTPRYLIKTRGQQVTLSCSPISGHRSVSWYQQTPGQGLQFLFEYFSETQRNKGNFPGRFSGRQFSNSRSEMNVSTLELGDSALYLCASSLARSSGKDTQYFGPGTRLTVL.

V usage is TRBV7-9 and J usage is TRBJ2-3; 12 positions match TRBD1. Germline-derived CDR1 and CDR2 are SEHNR and FQNEAQ (reference sequence). The junction had 8 bases not matched to a gene; V was cut back by 3 bases and J by 4 bases. The CDR3 contains 17 residues. The CDR3 coding sequence is TGTGCCAGCAGCTTCAACCGGGACAGGGGGCAAGCAGATACGCAGTATTTT. Translating gives CASSFNRDRGQADTQYF.

This clone was detected ten times or more. The chain is built from TRBV15 and TRBJ1-6; 7 bases are shared with TRBD1. Trimming removed 3 bases from V and 3 bases from J; junction bases left unmatched: 5. This CDR3 contains 16 residues. CDR1 is LNHNV, CDR2 YYDKDF, per germline (reference sequence). CDR3 residues: CATSSRQGYYNSPLHF. For the CDR3, the DNA is TGTGCCACCAGCAGTAGACAGGGCTACTATAATTCACCCCTCCACTTT.

V is TRBV28 and J is TRBJ2-3, with D possibly TRBD2 on 6 matching bases. From germline, CDR1 is MDHEN and CDR2 SYDVKM. The CDR3 covers 12 residues. V lost 6 bases and J 6 bases, leaving 10 bases between the germline ends. This CDR3 reads CASSRLVDTQYF. In nucleotides, the CDR3 is TGTGCCAGCAGCAGACTAGTTGATACGCAGTATTTT.

V and J are TRBV11-3 and TRBJ2-2; D might be TRBD1 (6 bases). The length of the CDR3 is 15 residues. V lost 1 base to trimming and J lost 6 bases, with 12 bases between them. Germline V gene lookup returns CDR1 SGHNT and CDR2 YENEEA. The CDR3 spells CASSLGGLKAGELFF. The CDR3 DNA sequence: TGTGCCAGCAGCTTAGGGGGGCTGAAGGCCGGGGAGCTGTTTTTT. Complete variable domain (other parts from reference TRBV11-3 and TRBJ2-2): EAGVVQSPRYKIIEKKQPVAFWCNPISGHNTLYWYLQNLGQGPELLIRYENEEAVDDSQLPKDRFSAERLKGVDSTLKIQPAELGDSAVYLCASSLGGLKAGELFFGEGSRLTVL.

This clone was observed a single time. The chain combines TRBV6-1 with TRBJ1-4; tentatively, D is TRBD1 (5 bases). The V gene lost 4 bases and the J gene lost 0 bases, with 12 bases spanning the gap. This CDR3 spans 16 amino acids. The germline CDR1 and CDR2 sequences are MNHNS and SASEGT. CDR3 bases: TGTGCCAGCAGTGCCCGTTGGGGGGCAACTAATGAAAAACTGTTTTTT. It is translated as CASSARWGATNEKLFF.

This clone was detected a few times. The rearrangement joins TRBV28 to TRBJ2-4; 9 nucleotides align to TRBD2. Trimming cost V 2 bases and J 1 base; bases outside gene matches: 12. The CDR3 runs 19 residues. CDR1 and CDR2 (germline): MDHEN, SYDVKM. CDR3 in amino acids: CASSLAPGRRGGAKNIQYF. The CDR3 DNA reads as TGTGCCAGCAGTTTAGCCCCAGGAAGGCGGGGGGGGGCCAAAAACATTCAGTACTTC.

As to this clone: The missing conserved phenylalanine or tryptophan at the end of this CDR3 makes a read error likely. The V call is TRBV7-6, the J call TRBJ2-7; 10 nucleotides match TRBD2. V lost 1 base, J lost 7 bases, and 4 bases stayed unmatched. The CDR3 runs to 14 residues. The germline gives CDR1 SGHVS, CDR2 FNYEAQ. The CDR3 here is CASSLGERGGEQYL. The CDR3 region has the DNA TGTGCCAGCAGCTTAGGAGAGCGGGGGGGTGAGCAGTACCTC.

The V gene is TRBV2, the J gene TRBJ2-2; weak D call: TRBD2 (5 bases). Germline CDR1 is SNHLY and CDR2 is FYNNEI. The CDR3 length is 13 residues. The V gene lost 6 bases and the J gene lost 4 bases, with 9 bases spanning the gap. Here the CDR3 reads CASSGLPTGELFF. CDR3 sequence (DNA): TGTGCCAGCAGCGGACTGCCCACCGGGGAGCTGTTTTTT. The whole variable domain, remainder taken from reference TRBV2 and TRBJ2-2, is EPEVTQTPSHQVTQMGQEVILRCVPISNHLYFYWYRQILGQKVEFLVSFYNNEISEKSEIFDDQFSVERPDGSNFTLKIRSTKLEDSAMYFCASSGLPTGELFFGEGSRLTVL.

The gene calls are TRBV5-1 and TRBJ2-3, with 13 nucleotides matching TRBD2. The V gene end was trimmed by 2 bases and the J gene end by 6 bases; junction bases not matched to a gene: 18. The CDR3 runs to 20 residues. Per germline, CDR1 SGHRS and CDR2 YFSETQ. In DNA form, the CDR3 reads TGCGCCAGCAGCTTACACCCGAGGCCTTGGACTAGCGGGAGAAGCGATACGCAGTATTTT. Translated: CASSLHPRPWTSGRSDTQYF.

The V gene is TRBV27, the J gene TRBJ2-7; perhaps TRBD2 as D (6 bases). V dropped 0 bases and J dropped 3 bases, with 12 bases sitting between them. The V gene's germline CDR1 is MNHEY and CDR2 SMNVEV (reference sequence). This CDR3 comprises 15 residues. The CDR3 sequence is CASSLSGTPRYEQYF. CDR3 sequence (DNA): TGTGCCAGCAGTTTATCAGGGACTCCGCGCTACGAGCAGTACTTC.

This clone was seen only a few times. The chain has TRBV28 and TRBJ2-2; 8 nucleotides agree with TRBD2. The CDR3 extends over 14 amino acids. The V and J ends lost 8 bases and 5 bases, in that order; junction bases with no gene match: 7. Germline V lookup: CDR1 MDHEN, CDR2 SYDVKM. CDR3 loop: CASWESGSTGELFF. The CDR3 DNA sequence: TGTGCCAGCTGGGAAAGCGGGAGTACCGGGGAGCTGTTTTTT. Supplemented by reference TRBV28 and TRBJ2-2, the full variable domain reads DVKVTQSSRYLVKRTGEKVFLECVQDMDHENMFWYRQDPGLGLRLIYFSYDVKMKEKGDIPEGYSVSREKKERFSLILESASTNQTSMYLCASWESGSTGELFFGEGSRLTVL.

The chain carries TRBV30 and TRBJ1-1, with 9 positions matching TRBD1. This CDR3 has 12 residues. Germline loops: CDR1 GTSNPN, CDR2 SVGIG (reference sequence). V lost 2 bases to trimming and J lost 7 bases; unmatched junction nucleotides: 2. CDR3 residues: CAWSRQGVEAFF. CDR3 DNA: TGTGCCTGGAGTAGACAGGGGGTTGAAGCTTTCTTT.

The V call is TRBV19, the J call TRBJ1-1; a weak D match, TRBD1 (6 bases). The CDR3 has 14 amino acids. Germline CDR1 reads LNHDA; CDR2 reads SQIVND (reference sequence). With 2 bases removed from V and 0 bases from J, the gap between germline ends came to 7 bases. CDR3 nucleotide sequence: TGTGCCAGTAGTATAAGGACAGTGAACACTGAAGCTTTCTTT. It codes for CASSIRTVNTEAFF.